These T cell receptor beta chains were read from a single sample in a study of CD8+ T cells in alopecia areata. Measured with immunoSEQ multiplex PCR; TCRdb has only the in-frame clones, and not every one. Among about 290,000 clones listed, roughly 64% were seen once. The input for sequencing was CD4+ T cells sorted from blood, taken at week 24, from a patient treated with tofacitinib. The receptors originated from a human donor with alopecia areata. CDR3s leave out the opening cysteine and the closing phenylalanine or tryptophan. The size field is filled for only some rows; it gives once, few, many or a size class.

cdr3_aa v_call clone_size
ASSHEGPYNSPLH TRBV27 .
ASSPQAGGYNEQF TRBV2 .
ASSLEGQEWDPGNTIY TRBV7-9 .
ASTPTSGGYNEQF TRBV7-3 .
ASSQDTASLPGELF TRBV4-3 few
ASRGGQHNEQF TRBV6-1 few
ATNPKLAGVRTDTQY TRBV10-3 .
SVTSSLGDEQF TRBV29-1 .
SGVEETQY TRBV20-1 .
ASSQDRRDYQETQY TRBV4-1 .
ASSSNTGTGGNTEAF TRBV6-4 once
ASSLGQGKETQY TRBV5-1 once
ASSLLGGPSQETQY TRBV5-6 .
ASSQDLSVNSPLH TRBV14 .
ASSLRGRGDEQF TRBV7-9 .
ASSSLGGINQPQH TRBV6-5 .
ASSIKGNSPLH TRBV25-1 .
ASSFGGNNEQF TRBV5-1 .
ASSASGGAVAYEQF TRBV7-2 few
ASSPRSSYEQY TRBV27 .
ASSPPARDEQF TRBV7-8 .
ASSPRETQY TRBV7-9 .
ATLGTGVTEAF TRBV28 few
ATSSSYTGELF TRBV2 few
SVGTTVYEQY TRBV29-1 .
AWSYRRGGTDTQY TRBV30 .
ASSVGETQY TRBV25-1 .
ASSSSGGANEQF TRBV27 .
ASSLGRGRTNEQF TRBV4-3 .
AISDGAGNYGYT TRBV10-3 .
ASSLAMPTAEGNSPLH TRBV5-4 .
AWSVLGTGRETQY TRBV30 .
TVRGSLNTEAF TRBV29-1 once
ASSEYRAKQY TRBV25-1 few
SGRQGSDTEAF TRBV29-1 few
ASSAGESYGYT TRBV7-2 .
AWAPRGHGYT TRBV30 once
ASSESRHINYGYT TRBV25-1 .
ASRPTGVGYNEQF TRBV4-1 .
ATSRPTGGTDTQY TRBV15 few
ASSLGTTGGQETQY TRBV5-1 .
ASSFDPGTAYNEQF TRBV5-4 .
ARQGYTEAF TRBV30 .
AWSPFTGSGGYT TRBV30 .
SVGDSPGTGAFGGYT TRBV29-1 .
SARKRDTQY TRBV20-1 .
ASSRRPDTQY TRBV7-2 .
SVVLRLNTEAF TRBV29-1 few
SVPGQNTGELF TRBV29-1 .
ASSPGRNNSPLH TRBV18 few
ASSPTGLYYEQY TRBV7-2 once
SVEDLRRNKLF TRBV29-1 .